The source of this T cell receptor beta chain is a study of CD8 T cells in Susac syndrome. CD8+ and CD4+ T cells from blood underwent TCR beta sequencing. Controls matched for age and sex were healthy donors. CD8+ and CD4+ T cells were negatively isolated; TEMRA cells were FACS-enriched. Reverse transcription of roughly 0.45 to 1 ug RNA was carried out with random hexamers. immunoSEQ multiplex PCR amplified TCR beta CDR3 across 54 Vbeta, 13 Jbeta. One entry per CDR3 protein, called by TCRdb with MiXCR from the immunoSEQ multiplex PCR reads. The sample lists about 120,000 distinct CDR3 sequences, approximately 91% occurring once. This CDR3 is built from 15 residues. J was trimmed by 7 bases and V by 3 bases; bases with no gene match: 7. Germline CDR1 and CDR2: SGHRS and YFSETQ. This clonotype was observed a handful of times.

The source of this sequence is a human donor in good health. Specimen: CD4+ T cells from PBMCs. V usage is TRBV5-1 and J usage is TRBJ2-7; TRBD2 matches 13 bases. The CDR3 bases are TGCGCCAGCAGCTCCACTAGCGGGGGGGCCGGGGAGCAGTACTTC. Its translation: CASSSTSGGAGEQYF.